The TCR beta chain under discussion was sequenced for a study of cytomegalovirus exposure and HLA in healthy donors. Regarding the study as a whole: In a later analysis, DRB1 alleles had the most associated TCRs; HLA-C alleles the fewest.

In this sample, this clone turned up once. Its antigen is unidentified. In the PCR, 60 Vbeta and 13 Jbeta primers were used. The protocol was immunoSEQ multiplex PCR, while the TCRdb copy is restricted to in-frame clones and leaves out a portion. The sample has some 100,000 clones, less than 75% seen once. The sequenced sample consisted of PBMCs. The clonotype was recovered from a woman aged 25 to 39 in good health and CMV-seropositive.

CDR3 loop: CASRLAGGYYNEQFF. CDR3 coding DNA: TGTGCCAGCAGACTAGCGGGGGGGTACTACAATGAGCAGTTCTTC. The genes are TRBV27 and TRBJ2-1; 13 nucleotides match TRBD2. The V gene end was trimmed by 6 bases and the J gene end by 3 bases; junction bases not matched to a gene: 2. CDR3 length: 15 amino acids. Germline V gene lookup returns CDR1 MNHEY and CDR2 SMNVEV (reference sequence).